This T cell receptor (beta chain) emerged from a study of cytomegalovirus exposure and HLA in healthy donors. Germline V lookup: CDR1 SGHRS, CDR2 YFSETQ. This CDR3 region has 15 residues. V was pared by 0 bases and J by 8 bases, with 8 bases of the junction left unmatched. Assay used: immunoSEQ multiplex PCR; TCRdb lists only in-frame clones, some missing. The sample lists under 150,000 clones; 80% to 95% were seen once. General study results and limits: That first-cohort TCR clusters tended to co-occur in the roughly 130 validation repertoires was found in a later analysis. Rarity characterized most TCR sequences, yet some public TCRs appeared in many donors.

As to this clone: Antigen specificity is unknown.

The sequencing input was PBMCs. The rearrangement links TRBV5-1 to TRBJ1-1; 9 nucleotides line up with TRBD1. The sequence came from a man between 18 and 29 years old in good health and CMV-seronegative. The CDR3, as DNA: TGCGCCAGCAGCTTGGGGGGACAGGGTGGATTAGAAGCTTTCTTT. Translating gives CASSLGGQGGLEAFF. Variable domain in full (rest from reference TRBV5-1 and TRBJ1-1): KAGVTQTPRYLIKTRGQQVTLSCSPISGHRSVSWYQQTPGQGLQFLFEYFSETQRNKGNFPGRFSGRQFSNSRSEMNVSTLELGDSALYLCASSLGGQGGLEAFFGQGTRLTVV.